This TCR beta chain was identified in a study of cytomegalovirus exposure and HLA in healthy donors. Study conclusions and caveats: Later analysis suggested most CMV-associated TCR beta chains were HLA-restricted. Whilst most TCR sequences proved rare, a subset of public TCRs occurred across many donors. Presence/absence analyses treated sequencing depth as roughly uniform across donors. Associated with cytomegalovirus, according to the listing, were 170 or so TCR beta chains.

The PCR contained 60 Vbeta and 13 Jbeta primers. TCRdb keeps only in-frame clones here, not all; method: immunoSEQ multiplex PCR. The sample includes about 92,000 clones, about three quarters of them seen just once. Worth noting for this clone: Its antigen is not identified.

Source material: PBMCs. This sequence originates from a man aged 50 to 60 in good health and CMV-seropositive.

As DNA, the CDR3 is TGTGCCAGTAGTATCGGACAGGGAATGGGCGGCTACACCTTC. This gives the protein CASSIGQGMGGYTF. J is TRBJ1-2 and V is TRBV19; TRBD1 aligns across 8 bases. Germline V gene lookup returns CDR1 LNHDA and CDR2 SQIVND (reference sequence). The junction had 8 bases not matched to a gene; V was cut back by 3 bases and J by 8 bases. The CDR3 runs to 14 residues.